The clone carrying this T cell receptor (beta chain) came up a few times. Its specificity is unknown. The study reverse transcribed the entire isolated RNA, so it sequenced expressed TCRB transcripts. Sequencing used immunoSEQ multiplex PCR; TCRdb keeps in-frame clones, though not all of them. The top ten clones hold about 0.011% of a sample with approximately 260,000 clones, around 24% of them seen once. V gave up 3 bases and J gave up 1 base, with 18 bases separating them. The CDR3 totals 17 residues. In germline, CDR1 is SGDLS, CDR2 YYNGEE. This entry comes from a study of beta chain features in type 1 diabetes. Study-wide points: Within each of all four CD4+ subsets, Type 1 diabetes patients had TCRB CDR3s that were moderately but significantly shorter.

The sequencing input was naive CD4+ T cells from blood. The sequence was collected from a woman in her twenties or thirties with type 1 diabetes. This chain links TRBV9 with TRBJ2-3, with D possibly matching TRBD1 (6 bases). The CDR3: CASSARRRTARTDTQYF. The CDR3 DNA reads TGTGCCAGCAGCGCCCGAAGAAGGACAGCGCGCACAGATACGCAGTATTTT.